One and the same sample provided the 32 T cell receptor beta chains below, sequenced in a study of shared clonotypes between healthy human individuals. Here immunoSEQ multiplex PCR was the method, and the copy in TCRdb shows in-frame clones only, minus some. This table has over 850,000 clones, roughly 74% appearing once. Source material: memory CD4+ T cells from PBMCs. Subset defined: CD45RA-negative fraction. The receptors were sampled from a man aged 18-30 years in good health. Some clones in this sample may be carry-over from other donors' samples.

For the CDR3, the DNA is TGTGCCACCAGCATTTCTAGCGGGGGAACCTACGAGCAGTACTTC. Protein product: CATSISSGGTYEQYF. The rearrangement uses TRBV15 and TRBJ2-7; 10 bases match TRBD2. The germline V gene encodes CDR1 LNHNV and CDR2 YYDKDF (reference sequence). CDR3 length: 15 amino acids. V was clipped by 4 bases and J by 2 bases; unmatched bases: 5. Full variable domain (missing parts from reference TRBV15 and TRBJ2-7): DAMVIQNPRYQVTQFGKPVTLSCSQTLNHNVMYWYQQKSSQAPKLLFHYYDKDFNNEADTPDNFQSRRPNTSFCFLDIRSPGLGDTAMYLCATSISSGGTYEQYFGPGTRLTVT.

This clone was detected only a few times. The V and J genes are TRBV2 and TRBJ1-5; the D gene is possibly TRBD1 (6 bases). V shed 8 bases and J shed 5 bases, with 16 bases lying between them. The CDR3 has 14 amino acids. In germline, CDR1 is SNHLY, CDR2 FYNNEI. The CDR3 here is CASGGDTRHQPQHF. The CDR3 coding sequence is TGTGCCAGCGGGGGGGACACCCGCCATCAGCCCCAGCATTTT.

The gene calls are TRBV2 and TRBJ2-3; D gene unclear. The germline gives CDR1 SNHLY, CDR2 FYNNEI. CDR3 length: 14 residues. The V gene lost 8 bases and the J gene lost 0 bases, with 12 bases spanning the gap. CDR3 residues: CASPDPPSTDTQYF. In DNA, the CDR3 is TGTGCCAGCCCGGACCCACCTAGCACAGATACGCAGTATTTT. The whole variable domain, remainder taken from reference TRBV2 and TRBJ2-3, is EPEVTQTPSHQVTQMGQEVILRCVPISNHLYFYWYRQILGQKVEFLVSFYNNEISEKSEIFDDQFSVERPDGSNFTLKIRSTKLEDSAMYFCASPDPPSTDTQYFGPGTRLTVL.

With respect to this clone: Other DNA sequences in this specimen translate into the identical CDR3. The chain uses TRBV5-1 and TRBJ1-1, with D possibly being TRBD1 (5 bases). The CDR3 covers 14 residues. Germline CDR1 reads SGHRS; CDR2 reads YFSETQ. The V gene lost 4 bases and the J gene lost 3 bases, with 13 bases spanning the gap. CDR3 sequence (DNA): TGCGCCAGCAGCGGCGGAACGGGGGACACTGAAGCTTTCTTT. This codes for CASSGGTGDTEAFF.

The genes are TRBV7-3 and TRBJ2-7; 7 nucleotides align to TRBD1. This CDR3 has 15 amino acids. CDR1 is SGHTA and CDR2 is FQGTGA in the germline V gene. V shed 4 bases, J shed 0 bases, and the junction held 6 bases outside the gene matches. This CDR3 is CASSSLGTVSYEQYF. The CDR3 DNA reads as TGTGCCAGCAGCTCACTCGGGACAGTCTCCTACGAGCAGTACTTC.

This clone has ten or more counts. CDR3 DNA: TGTGCCAGCAGCCACATTTATGGCTACACCTTC. Its translation is CASSHIYGYTF. The chain recombines TRBV28 with TRBJ1-2; no reliable D call. The V end was cut by 6 bases, the J end by 5 bases, with 7 bases between. CDR3 length equals 11 residues. Germline V CDR1 and CDR2: MDHEN, SYDVKM.

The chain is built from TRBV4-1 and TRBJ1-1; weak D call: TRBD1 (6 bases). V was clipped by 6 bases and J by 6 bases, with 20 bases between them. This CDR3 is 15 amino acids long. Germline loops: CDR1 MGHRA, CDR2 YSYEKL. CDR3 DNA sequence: TGCGCCAGCAGGACCCAGACAGGAGGTACCGCTGAAGCTTTCTTT. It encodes CASRTQTGGTAEAFF.

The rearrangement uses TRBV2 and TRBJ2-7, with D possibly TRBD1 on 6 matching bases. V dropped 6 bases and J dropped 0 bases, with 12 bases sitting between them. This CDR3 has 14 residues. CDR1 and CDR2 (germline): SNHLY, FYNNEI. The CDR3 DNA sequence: TGTGCCAGCAGCCGGACAGATAGCTCCTACGAGCAGTACTTC. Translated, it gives CASSRTDSSYEQYF.

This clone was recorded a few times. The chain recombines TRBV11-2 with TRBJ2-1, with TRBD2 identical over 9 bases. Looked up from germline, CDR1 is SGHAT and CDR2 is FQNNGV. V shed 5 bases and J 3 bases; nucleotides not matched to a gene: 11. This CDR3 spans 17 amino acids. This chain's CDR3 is CASSPNLLAGVYNEQFF. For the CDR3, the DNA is TGTGCCAGCAGCCCGAATCTCTTAGCGGGGGTCTACAATGAGCAGTTCTTC.

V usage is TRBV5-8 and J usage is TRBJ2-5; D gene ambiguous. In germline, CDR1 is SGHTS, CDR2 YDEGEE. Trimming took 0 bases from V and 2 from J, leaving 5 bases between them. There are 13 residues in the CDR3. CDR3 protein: CASSLGGQETQYF. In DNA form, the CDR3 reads TGTGCCAGCAGCTTGGGCGGTCAAGAGACCCAGTACTTC.

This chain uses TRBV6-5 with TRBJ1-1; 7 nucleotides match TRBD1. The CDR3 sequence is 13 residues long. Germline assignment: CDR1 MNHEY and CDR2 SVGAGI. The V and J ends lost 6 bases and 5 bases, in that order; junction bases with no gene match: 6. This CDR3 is CASSKTGETEAFF. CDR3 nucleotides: TGTGCCAGCAGCAAAACAGGGGAGACTGAAGCTTTCTTT.

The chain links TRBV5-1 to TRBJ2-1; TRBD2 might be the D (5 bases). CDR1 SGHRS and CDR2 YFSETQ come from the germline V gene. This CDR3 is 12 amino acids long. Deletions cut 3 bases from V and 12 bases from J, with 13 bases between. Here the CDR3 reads CASSSGLRWQFF. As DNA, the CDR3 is TGCGCCAGCAGCTCAGGACTGCGTTGGCAGTTCTTC.

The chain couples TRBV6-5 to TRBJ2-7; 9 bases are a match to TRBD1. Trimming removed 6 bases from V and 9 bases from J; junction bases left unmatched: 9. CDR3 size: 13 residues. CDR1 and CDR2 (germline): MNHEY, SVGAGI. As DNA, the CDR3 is TGTGCCAGCAGCTCTGGACAGGGGAGAGGGCAGTACTTC. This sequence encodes CASSSGQGRGQYF.

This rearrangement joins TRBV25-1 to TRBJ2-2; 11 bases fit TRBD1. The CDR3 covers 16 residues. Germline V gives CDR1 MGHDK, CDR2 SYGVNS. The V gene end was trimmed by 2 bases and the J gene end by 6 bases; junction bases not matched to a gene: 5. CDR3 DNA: TGTGCCAGCAGTGAAATGGGGACAGGGGGATCCGGGGAGCTGTTTTTT. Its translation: CASSEMGTGGSGELFF.

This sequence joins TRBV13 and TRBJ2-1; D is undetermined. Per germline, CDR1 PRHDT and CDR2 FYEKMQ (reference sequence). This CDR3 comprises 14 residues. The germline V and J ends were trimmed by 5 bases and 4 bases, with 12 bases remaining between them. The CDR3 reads CASSDRTTYNEQFF. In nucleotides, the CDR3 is TGTGCCAGCAGCGACCGGACCACATACAATGAGCAGTTCTTC.

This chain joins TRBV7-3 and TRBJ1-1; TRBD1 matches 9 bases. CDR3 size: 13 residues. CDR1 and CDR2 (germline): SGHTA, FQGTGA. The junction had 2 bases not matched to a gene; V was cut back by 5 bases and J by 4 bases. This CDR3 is CASSTGGVTEAFF. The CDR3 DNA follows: TGTGCCAGCAGCACAGGGGGCGTCACTGAAGCTTTCTTT.

The CDR3 spells CASSKVGSSQGGNEQFF. In DNA, the CDR3 is TGTGCCAGCAGCAAAGTGGGGTCGTCTCAGGGGGGCAATGAGCAGTTCTTC. The rearrangement links TRBV21-1 to TRBJ2-1; TRBD1, the table's D call, lacks a check against the DNA. TRBV21-1 is termed a pseudogene. The CDR3 length is 17 residues.

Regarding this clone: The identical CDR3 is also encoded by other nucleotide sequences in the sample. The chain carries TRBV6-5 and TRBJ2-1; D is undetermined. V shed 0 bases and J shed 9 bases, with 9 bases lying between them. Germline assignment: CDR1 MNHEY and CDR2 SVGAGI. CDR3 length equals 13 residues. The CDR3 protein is CASSYSGGPEQFF. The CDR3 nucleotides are TGTGCCAGCAGTTACTCTGGTGGGCCTGAGCAGTTCTTC.

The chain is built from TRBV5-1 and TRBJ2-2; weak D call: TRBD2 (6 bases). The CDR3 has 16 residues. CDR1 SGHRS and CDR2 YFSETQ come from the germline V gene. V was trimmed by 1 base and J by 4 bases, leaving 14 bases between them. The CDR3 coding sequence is TGCGCCAGCAGCTTGACGAGCCAGGGACTCACCGGGGAGCTGTTTTTT. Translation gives CASSLTSQGLTGELFF.

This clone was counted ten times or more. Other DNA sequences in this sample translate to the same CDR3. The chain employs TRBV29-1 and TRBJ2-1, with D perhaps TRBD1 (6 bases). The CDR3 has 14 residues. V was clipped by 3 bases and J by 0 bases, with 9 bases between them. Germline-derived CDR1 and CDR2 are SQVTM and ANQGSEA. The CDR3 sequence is CSVERQASYNEQFF. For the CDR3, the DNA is TGCAGCGTTGAGAGACAGGCCTCCTACAATGAGCAGTTCTTC.

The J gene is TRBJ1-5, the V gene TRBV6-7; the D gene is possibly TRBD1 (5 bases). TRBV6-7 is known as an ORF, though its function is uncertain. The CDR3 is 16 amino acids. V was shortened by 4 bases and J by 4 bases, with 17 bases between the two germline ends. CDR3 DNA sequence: TGTGCCAGCAGTTCAAAACCAGGGATGTGGAATCAGCCCCAGCATTTT. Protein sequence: CASSSKPGMWNQPQHF.

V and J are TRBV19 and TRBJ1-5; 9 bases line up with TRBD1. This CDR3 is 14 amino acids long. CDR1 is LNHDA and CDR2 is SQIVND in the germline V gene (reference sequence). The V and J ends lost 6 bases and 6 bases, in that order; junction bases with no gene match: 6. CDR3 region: CASRRTGDPQPQHF. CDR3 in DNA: TGTGCCAGTAGGAGGACAGGGGACCCTCAGCCCCAGCATTTT.

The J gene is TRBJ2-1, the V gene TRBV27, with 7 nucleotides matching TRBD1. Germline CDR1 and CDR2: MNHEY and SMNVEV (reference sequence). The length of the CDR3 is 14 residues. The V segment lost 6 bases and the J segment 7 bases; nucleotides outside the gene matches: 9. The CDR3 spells CASSRNDRVNEQFF. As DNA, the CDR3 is TGTGCCAGCAGCCGAAATGACAGGGTAAATGAGCAGTTCTTC.

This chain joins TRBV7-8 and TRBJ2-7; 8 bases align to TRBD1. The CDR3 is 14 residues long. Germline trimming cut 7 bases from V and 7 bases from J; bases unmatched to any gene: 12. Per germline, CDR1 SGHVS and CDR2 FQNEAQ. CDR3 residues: CASTLFPQGGEQYF. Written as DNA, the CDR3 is TGTGCCAGCACCCTCTTTCCACAGGGGGGAGAGCAGTACTTC.

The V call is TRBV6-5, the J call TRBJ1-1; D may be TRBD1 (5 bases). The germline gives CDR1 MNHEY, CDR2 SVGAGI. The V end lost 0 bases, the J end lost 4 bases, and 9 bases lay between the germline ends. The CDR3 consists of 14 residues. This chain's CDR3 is CASSYSGGVTEAFF. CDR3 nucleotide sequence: TGTGCCAGCAGTTACTCAGGAGGGGTCACTGAAGCTTTCTTT.

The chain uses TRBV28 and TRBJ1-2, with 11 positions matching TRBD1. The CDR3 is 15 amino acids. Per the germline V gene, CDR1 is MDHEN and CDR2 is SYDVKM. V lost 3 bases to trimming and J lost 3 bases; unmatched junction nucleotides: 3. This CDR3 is CASSFRTGGDYGYTF. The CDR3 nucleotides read TGTGCCAGCAGTTTCCGGACAGGGGGCGACTATGGCTACACCTTC.

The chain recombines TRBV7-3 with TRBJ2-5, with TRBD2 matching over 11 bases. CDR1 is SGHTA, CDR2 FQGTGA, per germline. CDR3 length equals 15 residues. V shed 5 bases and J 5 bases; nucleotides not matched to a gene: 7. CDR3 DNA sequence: TGTGCCAGCAGCCTAGGGACTAGCGGTTCGGAGACCCAGTACTTC. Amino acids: CASSLGTSGSETQYF. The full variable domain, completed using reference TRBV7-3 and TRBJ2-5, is GAGVSQTPSNKVTEKGKYVELRCDPISGHTALYWYRQSLGQGPEFLIYFQGTGAADDSGLPNDRFFAVRPEGSVSTLKIQRTERGDSAVYLCASSLGTSGSETQYFGPGTRLLVL.

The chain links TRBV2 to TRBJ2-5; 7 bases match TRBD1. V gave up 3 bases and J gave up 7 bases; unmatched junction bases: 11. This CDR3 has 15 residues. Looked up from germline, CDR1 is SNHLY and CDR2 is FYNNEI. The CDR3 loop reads CASSDPIDRAGTQYF. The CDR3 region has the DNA TGTGCCAGCAGTGACCCAATTGACAGGGCTGGGACCCAGTACTTC.

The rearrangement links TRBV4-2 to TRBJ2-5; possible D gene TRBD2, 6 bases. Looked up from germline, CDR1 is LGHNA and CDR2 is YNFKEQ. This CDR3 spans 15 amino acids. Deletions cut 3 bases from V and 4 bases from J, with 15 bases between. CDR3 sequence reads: CASSQGSRRGETQYF. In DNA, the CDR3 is TGTGCCAGCAGCCAGGGGAGCAGGAGGGGAGAGACCCAGTACTTC.

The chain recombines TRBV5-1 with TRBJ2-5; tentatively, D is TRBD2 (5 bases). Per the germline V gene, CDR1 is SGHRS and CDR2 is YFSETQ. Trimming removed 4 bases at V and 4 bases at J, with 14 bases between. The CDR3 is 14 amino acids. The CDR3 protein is CASSPFLGVETQYF. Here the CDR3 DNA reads TGCGCCAGCAGCCCTTTTTTGGGAGTAGAGACCCAGTACTTC.

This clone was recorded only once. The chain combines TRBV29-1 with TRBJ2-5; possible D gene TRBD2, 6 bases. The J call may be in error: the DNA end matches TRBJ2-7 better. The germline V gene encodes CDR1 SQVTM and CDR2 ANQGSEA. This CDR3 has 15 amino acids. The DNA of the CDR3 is TGCAGCGTTGAAGCCCGGGGGACCTTGAACTACGAGCAGTACTTC. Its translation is CSVEARGTLNYEQYF.

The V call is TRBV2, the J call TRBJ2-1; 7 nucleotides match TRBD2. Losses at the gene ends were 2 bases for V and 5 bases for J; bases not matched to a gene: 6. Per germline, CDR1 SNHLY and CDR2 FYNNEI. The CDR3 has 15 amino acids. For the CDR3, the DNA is TGTGCCAGCAGTGAACGACTAGCTGATGACAATGAGCAGTTCTTC. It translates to CASSERLADDNEQFF.